This section outlines one T cell receptor beta chain sequence together with its context. What it binds is unknown. Clones were read by immunoSEQ multiplex PCR, and TCRdb kept only the in-frame ones, dropping some. The sample has approximately 530,000 clones; 95% to 96% are singletons. Germline assignment: CDR1 LNHDA and CDR2 SQIVND (reference sequence). CDR3 length: 17 amino acids. V dropped 2 bases and J dropped 3 bases, with 16 bases sitting between them. A CD45RA+ naive subset and a CD45RA-negative memory subset were split from CD4+ cells. This specimen comes from a study of shared clonotypes between healthy human individuals. Overall study results and limits: Naive CD4 clonotypes were shared across several donors at 5% to 6%.

The TCR comes from a woman in her thirties in good health. The specimen sequenced was naive CD4+ T cells sorted from blood. Subset here: CD45RA+ positively selected. The rearrangement links TRBV19 to TRBJ1-4; D is undetermined. CDR3 coding DNA: TGTGCCAGTAGTATACGACCGACCGAAGGAGCTAATGAAAAACTGTTTTTT. This codes for CASSIRPTEGANEKLFF.